The TCR beta chain under discussion was sequenced for a study of blood T cell repertoires in COVID-19. Measured with immunoSEQ multiplex PCR; TCRdb has only the in-frame clones, and not every one. The sample consists of roughly 380,000 clones, 75% to 90% of them appearing once. The V end lost 0 bases, the J end lost 3 bases, and 17 bases lay between the germline ends. Per the germline V gene, CDR1 is WNHNN and CDR2 is SYGVQD (reference sequence). The CDR3 consists of 17 residues. The sequenced material came from peripheral blood. This receptor was identified in a woman aged 40-49 years with COVID-19, enrolled during active disease. The rearrangement links TRBV10-1 to TRBJ1-1; D perhaps matches TRBD1 (6 bases). The CDR3 is CASSESDFNRVHTEAFF. The CDR3 DNA sequence: TGCGCCAGCAGTGAGTCGGATTTCAACAGGGTTCACACTGAAGCTTTCTTT.